The rows below give T cell receptor beta chains drawn from one sample of a study of regulatory T cells in long-lasting Graves disease. TCRdb reprocessed the multiplex PCR reads with MiXCR, giving one entry per CDR3 protein. The sample includes around 400,000 distinct CDR3 sequences, about 15% of them seen just once. This same sample was also part of a study on T cells in Graves' hyperthyroidism and ophthalmopathy.

The specimen was peripheral blood mononuclear cells (PBMCs), collected at new diagnosis, from a patient treated with antithyroid drugs. The receptors here all came from a woman in her thirties or forties with Graves disease. Both conserved end residues are part of each CDR3. The order of the fields is V gene, D gene, clone size, J gene, CDR3 DNA, CDR3 protein. D genes are given only for firm matches. Only part of the rows carry a size: once, few, many, or a class if the clone is expanded.

TRBV28	TRBD2	many	TRBJ2-7	TGTGCCAGCAGTTTGGTGGCGGGAGGGCCCGTCTACGAGCAGTACTTC	CASSLVAGGPVYEQYF
TRBV28	.	many	TRBJ2-1	TGTGCCAGCAGTAGGGGTGACAATGAGCAGTTCTTC	CASSRGDNEQFF
TRBV29-1	.	many	TRBJ2-5	TGCACCGTGGGTGGAGGGCTGGAGACCCAGTACTTC	CTVGGGLETQYF
TRBV20-1	TRBD2	many	TRBJ2-1	TGCAGTGCTCACGCCGGGACTAGCAGCTACAATGAGCAGTTCTTC	CSAHAGTSSYNEQFF
TRBV11-3	TRBD2	.	TRBJ2-5	TGTGCCAGCACCGGGACTAGCGGGAAGGAGACCCAGTACTTC	CASTGTSGKETQYF
TRBV30	TRBD2	many	TRBJ2-1	TGTGCCTGGAGTGTATTAAGCGGGAGAAACAATGAGCAGTTCTTC	CAWSVLSGRNNEQFF
TRBV14	.	few	TRBJ2-7	TGTGCCAGCAGCGAACAGCCAGGACAGTCCTACGAGCAGTACTTC	CASSEQPGQSYEQYF
TRBV12-3/TRBV12-4	TRBD2	many	TRBJ2-6	TGTGCCAGCAGTTTCTGGACTAGCGACTCTGGGGCCAACGTCCTGACTTTC	CASSFWTSDSGANVLTF
TRBV19	TRBD2	few	TRBJ2-2	TGTGCCACCCTGGGGCTAGCGGGAAGGAACACCGGGGAGCTGTTTTTT	CATLGLAGRNTGELFF
TRBV5-1	TRBD1	.	TRBJ2-7	TGCGCCAGCAGAGCACCGGGACAGGGTTACGAGCAGTACTTC	CASRAPGQGYEQYF
TRBV2	.	many	TRBJ2-2	TGTGCCAGCAGAACTGTGACGTCCACCGGGGAGCTGTTTTTT	CASRTVTSTGELFF
TRBV24-1	.	many	TRBJ2-3	TGTGCCACCAGTGATTTGCGGGAGTTCGGTGATACGCAGTATTTT	CATSDLREFGDTQYF
TRBV11-3	.	many	TRBJ2-2	TGTGCCAGCAGCTTACCCGGACGGGGCACCGGGGAGCTGTTTTTT	CASSLPGRGTGELFF
TRBV6-2/TRBV6-3	.	many	TRBJ2-2	TGTGCCAGCATTCCGAACCGGGACCCCTCCGGGGAGCTGTTTTTT	CASIPNRDPSGELFF
TRBV11-1	.	once	TRBJ1-1	TGTGCCAGCAGCATGACAGGGAACACTGAAGCTTTCTTT	CASSMTGNTEAFF
TRBV11-2	.	many	TRBJ2-1	TGTGCCAGCAGCATCCTACCGGGACGACAGAATGAGCAGTTCTTC	CASSILPGRQNEQFF
TRBV11-2	.	many	TRBJ2-1	TGTGCCAGCAGCTTAGGGGGGGGGGCTGGTATCTTCTCCTACAATGAGCAGTTCTTC	CASSLGGGAGIFSYNEQFF
TRBV27	.	many	TRBJ1-5	TGTGCCGCCAGCAGCCTCGGCGGGGGCAATCAGCCCCAGCATTTT	CAASSLGGGNQPQHF
TRBV6-5	.	.	TRBJ2-5	TGTGCCAGCAGTTACTCGAAAACAGGGCAGGAGACCCAGTACTTC	CASSYSKTGQETQYF
TRBV7-3	.	few	TRBJ2-3	TGTGCCAGCAGCATATCTAGCACAGATACGCAGTATTTT	CASSISSTDTQYF
TRBV11-2	TRBD2	many	TRBJ2-3	TGTGCCAGCAGCTTAGACCGCGGGAGTGGAACAGATACGCAGTATTTT	CASSLDRGSGTDTQYF
TRBV7-8	.	many	TRBJ2-7	TGTGCCAGCAGCTTAGGGTCTAGCGTGGCCTACGAGCAGTACTTC	CASSLGSSVAYEQYF
TRBV28	.	.	TRBJ2-3	TGTGCCAGCAACCCGAGCCCAGATACGCAGTATTTT	CASNPSPDTQYF
TRBV28	TRBD2	many	TRBJ2-7	TGTGCCAGCAGCTTAAGCGGCGGGAGCTACGAGCAGTACTTC	CASSLSGGSYEQYF
TRBV29-1	.	once	TRBJ2-1	TGCAGCGTTGAGTTTTATGAGCAGTTCTTC	CSVEFYEQFF
TRBV5-1	TRBD1	.	TRBJ1-1	TGCGCCAGCAGCTTGGGGGGACAGACGAACACTGAAGCTTTCTTT	CASSLGGQTNTEAFF
TRBV19	TRBD2	.	TRBJ2-2	TGTGCCAGTAGTTTCTGGACTAGCGGGAGCACCGGGGAGCTGTTTTTT	CASSFWTSGSTGELFF
TRBV30	.	many	TRBJ2-1	TGTGCCTGGAGTAATGCTCCTGAGCAGTTCTTC	CAWSNAPEQFF
TRBV7-9	TRBD1	few	TRBJ2-2	TGTGCCAGCACCCTCGGGACAGCTTACACCGGGGAGCTGTTTTTT	CASTLGTAYTGELFF
TRBV15	.	few	TRBJ2-7	TGTGCCACCAGCAGAGATCTAGTCAGTGCTCGCGAGCAGTACTTC	CATSRDLVSAREQYF
TRBV7-2	.	many	TRBJ2-1	TGTGCCAGCAGCTTCAACCCTCCTCGGGTTCCCAATGAGCAGTTCTTC	CASSFNPPRVPNEQFF
TRBV5-1	TRBD2	.	TRBJ2-7	TGCGCCAGCAGCTTGACTAGCGGGAGTGATAGAAACGAGCAGTACTTC	CASSLTSGSDRNEQYF
TRBV11-3	.	many	TRBJ2-3	TGTGCCAGCAGTTTGGTGGCGGGAACCGATACGCAGTATTTT	CASSLVAGTDTQYF
TRBV4-3	TRBD2	many	TRBJ2-5	TGCGCCAGCAGCCAAGTGGGGGGGGATGAGACCCAGTACTTC	CASSQVGGDETQYF